Listed below are T cell receptor beta chains from one sample, sequenced in a study of OX40 agonist ivuxolimab in advanced cancers. Sequencing was performed with immunoSEQ multiplex PCR; in TCRdb, only in-frame clones are kept and a portion is missing. The table lists some 87,000 clones, just over 90% of them singletons, with around 0.43% in the top ten. The sample consisted of CD4+ or CD8+ T cells sorted from blood, taken in a trial of the OX40 agonist ivuxolimab. These receptors were collected from an adult with an advanced solid tumor such as melanoma, head and neck, liver or kidney cancer. Each CDR3 is given with its conserved first and last residue. A D gene is named only where the DNA matches it firmly. Part of the rows lack a size; the others show once, few, many or a class for expanded clones.

cdr3_aa: CASSQDRRARETQYF
cdr3_nt: TGTGCCAGCAGCCAAGACCGCAGGGCACGGGAGACCCAGTACTTC
v_call: TRBV14
clone_size: once
j_call: TRBJ2-5
d_call: -

cdr3_aa: CASSQDVSMRYF
cdr3_nt: TGTGCCAGCAGCCAAGATGTTAGCATGAGGTACTTC
v_call: TRBV14
clone_size: -
j_call: TRBJ2-4
d_call: -

cdr3_aa: CAGSTGTVTEAFF
cdr3_nt: TGTGCCGGCAGTACGGGGACAGTCACTGAAGCTTTCTTT
v_call: TRBV6-5
clone_size: -
j_call: TRBJ1-1
d_call: TRBD1

cdr3_aa: CASSFAQGRTDTQYF
cdr3_nt: TGTGCCAGCAGTTTCGCGCAGGGCCGCACAGATACGCAGTATTTT
v_call: TRBV28
clone_size: -
j_call: TRBJ2-3
d_call: -

cdr3_aa: CASSLGGPNYGYTF
cdr3_nt: TGTGCCAGCAGCTTAGGGGGGCCTAACTATGGCTACACCTTC
v_call: TRBV11-3
clone_size: -
j_call: TRBJ1-2
d_call: -

cdr3_aa: CASSSDFYNEQFF
cdr3_nt: TGTGCCAGCAGCTCTGACTTCTACAATGAGCAGTTCTTC
v_call: TRBV7-7
clone_size: -
j_call: TRBJ2-1
d_call: -

cdr3_aa: CASTPTRTSSAYNEQFF
cdr3_nt: TGTGCCAGCACTCCGACTCGGACTAGTTCCGCCTACAATGAGCAGTTCTTC
v_call: TRBV2
clone_size: -
j_call: TRBJ2-1
d_call: TRBD2

cdr3_aa: CASSVGGSAGETQYF
cdr3_nt: TGTGCCAGCAGCGTAGGGGGGAGCGCAGGGGAGACCCAGTACTTC
v_call: TRBV9
clone_size: once
j_call: TRBJ2-5
d_call: -

cdr3_aa: CASRHQGPGELFF
cdr3_nt: TGCGCCAGCAGGCACCAGGGGCCCGGGGAGCTGTTTTTT
v_call: TRBV5-1
clone_size: -
j_call: TRBJ2-2
d_call: -

cdr3_aa: CASSSTGDLAKNIQYF
cdr3_nt: TGTGCCAGCAGCTCCACAGGGGACCTAGCCAAAAACATTCAGTACTTC
v_call: TRBV11-2
clone_size: -
j_call: TRBJ2-4
d_call: TRBD1

cdr3_aa: CASSSLAAEAFF
cdr3_nt: TGTGCCAGCAGTTCCCTGGCAGCTGAAGCTTTCTTT
v_call: TRBV28
clone_size: -
j_call: TRBJ1-1
d_call: -

cdr3_aa: CASSLGGGENIQYF
cdr3_nt: TGTGCCAGCAGCTTAGGGGGGGGAGAAAACATTCAGTACTTC
v_call: TRBV7-6
clone_size: once
j_call: TRBJ2-4
d_call: TRBD2

cdr3_aa: CAISQGGDRESYGYTF
cdr3_nt: TGTGCCATCAGCCAGGGGGGTGACAGGGAATCCTATGGCTACACCTTC
v_call: TRBV10-3
clone_size: -
j_call: TRBJ1-2
d_call: TRBD1

cdr3_aa: CASSQDSREQYF
cdr3_nt: TGCGCCAGCAGCCAAGATTCCCGCGAGCAGTACTTC
v_call: TRBV4-3
clone_size: -
j_call: TRBJ2-7
d_call: -

cdr3_aa: CASTEFKGRNYGYTF
cdr3_nt: TGTGCCAGCACCGAGTTTAAAGGCAGGAACTATGGCTACACCTTC
v_call: TRBV5-6
clone_size: -
j_call: TRBJ1-2
d_call: -

cdr3_aa: CASSKDMDEKLFF
cdr3_nt: TGCGCCAGCAGCAAAGACATGGATGAAAAACTGTTTTTT
v_call: TRBV4-1
clone_size: -
j_call: TRBJ1-4
d_call: -

cdr3_aa: CASSQDWGRAEQYF
cdr3_nt: TGCGCCAGCAGCCAAGACTGGGGTAGGGCCGAGCAGTACTTC
v_call: TRBV4-3
clone_size: -
j_call: TRBJ2-7
d_call: -

cdr3_aa: CASSLQERGYTF
cdr3_nt: TGTGCCAGCAGCTTGCAGGAAAGGGGCTACACCTTC
v_call: TRBV5-6
clone_size: -
j_call: TRBJ1-2
d_call: -

cdr3_aa: CASSISGTGQETQYF
cdr3_nt: TGTGCCAGTAGTATATCCGGGACAGGCCAAGAGACCCAGTACTTC
v_call: TRBV19
clone_size: -
j_call: TRBJ2-5
d_call: TRBD1

cdr3_aa: CASSFDATNEKLFF
cdr3_nt: TGTGCCAGCAGTTTCGATGCAACTAATGAAAAACTGTTTTTT
v_call: TRBV28
clone_size: -
j_call: TRBJ1-4
d_call: -

cdr3_aa: CASSLEGVEPLHF
cdr3_nt: TGTGCCAGCTCACTGGAGGGTGTCGAACCCCTCCACTTT
v_call: TRBV18
clone_size: -
j_call: TRBJ1-6
d_call: -

cdr3_aa: CASSSPDPRPYGYTF
cdr3_nt: TGTGCCAGCAGTTCACCGGACCCCCGGCCCTATGGCTACACCTTC
v_call: TRBV28
clone_size: -
j_call: TRBJ1-2
d_call: -

cdr3_aa: CASSSGQMYEQYF
cdr3_nt: TGTGCCAGCAGTTCCGGACAGATGTACGAGCAGTACTTC
v_call: TRBV6-5
clone_size: -
j_call: TRBJ2-7
d_call: -

cdr3_aa: CASRRFGGATNEKLFF
cdr3_nt: TGTGCCAGCAGGAGGTTCGGGGGCGCTACTAATGAAAAACTGTTTTTT
v_call: TRBV2
clone_size: once
j_call: TRBJ1-4
d_call: -

cdr3_aa: CASSYRGTGELFF
cdr3_nt: TGCGCCAGCAGCTACAGGGGAACCGGGGAGCTGTTTTTT
v_call: TRBV5-1
clone_size: -
j_call: TRBJ2-2
d_call: TRBD1

cdr3_aa: CASSPDGGTQYF
cdr3_nt: TGTGCCAGCAGTCCCGATGGTGGGACCCAGTACTTC
v_call: TRBV6-5
clone_size: once
j_call: TRBJ2-5
d_call: -

cdr3_aa: CASSTGTGTYF
cdr3_nt: TGTGCCAGCAGTACCGGGACAGGAACGTACTTC
v_call: TRBV28
clone_size: -
j_call: TRBJ2-7
d_call: TRBD1

cdr3_aa: CASKTAQGLYNSPLHF
cdr3_nt: TGTGCCAGCAAAACCGCCCAGGGGCTCTATAATTCACCCCTCCACTTT
v_call: TRBV28
clone_size: -
j_call: TRBJ1-6
d_call: -